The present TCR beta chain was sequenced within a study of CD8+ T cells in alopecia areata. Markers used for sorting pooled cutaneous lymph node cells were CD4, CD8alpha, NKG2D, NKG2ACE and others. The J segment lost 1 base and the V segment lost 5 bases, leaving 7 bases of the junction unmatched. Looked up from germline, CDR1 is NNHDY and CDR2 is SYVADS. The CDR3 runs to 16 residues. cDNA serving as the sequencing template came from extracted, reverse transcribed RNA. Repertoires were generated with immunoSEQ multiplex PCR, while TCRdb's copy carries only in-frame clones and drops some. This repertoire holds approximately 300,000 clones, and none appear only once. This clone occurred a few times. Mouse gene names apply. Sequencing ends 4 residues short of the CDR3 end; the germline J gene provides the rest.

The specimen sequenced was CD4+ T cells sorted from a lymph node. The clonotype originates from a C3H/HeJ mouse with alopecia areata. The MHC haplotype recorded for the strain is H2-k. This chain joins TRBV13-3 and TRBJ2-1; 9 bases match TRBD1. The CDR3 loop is CASRTGGKGNYAEQFF. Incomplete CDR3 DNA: TGTGCCAGCAGAACAGGGGGCAAGGGAAACTATGCT.